The clone carrying this T cell receptor (beta chain) was seen a handful of times. As yet, its antigen is unknown. This sample is drawn from a study of blood T cells in healthy people across ages. From germline, CDR1 is SEHNR and CDR2 FQNEAQ (reference sequence). This CDR3 contains 14 residues. Trimming took 5 bases from V and 5 from J, leaving 13 bases between them. For the second PCR, which ran for roughly 6 to 12 cycles, a sample-barcoded 5' primer and a J-beta primer mix were used. TCRdb itself ran the 5' RACE reads through MiXCR, one entry per CDR3 protein. The table lists 600,000 to 850,000 distinct CDR3 sequences, 20% to 30% of them singletons. Per individual sample, total RNA of at least 5.5 micrograms was extracted. Study-wide points: Considered underestimates were the diversity estimates obtained from one million T cells.

The same sample was also used in a study of T cells of mothers and their children. From that report: Using around 1.4 ug per 15 ul, all extracted RNA underwent cDNA synthesis.

The rearrangement joins TRBV7-9 to TRBJ2-1; D might be TRBD1 (6 bases). The specimen sequenced was blood. The clonotype was recovered from a boy aged 10-17 years in good health. CDR3 nucleotide sequence: TGTGCCAGCAGCCCGAAGGGGGACCACAATGAGCAGTTCTTC. It translates to CASSPKGDHNEQFF.